The 25 T cell receptor beta chains given below trace back to one sample, sequenced in a study of blood T cell repertoires in COVID-19. Here immunoSEQ multiplex PCR was the method, and the copy in TCRdb shows in-frame clones only, minus some. The sample shows 70,000 to 95,000 clones, around nine tenths of them seen only once. Sequencing was performed on peripheral blood. The source of these receptors is a woman aged 70-85 years with acute or convalescent COVID-19.

The chain is built from TRBV7-3 and TRBJ2-3, with 8 bases aligning to TRBD1. V lost 4 bases, J lost 3 bases, and 3 bases stayed unmatched. Germline V lookup: CDR1 SGHTA, CDR2 FQGTGA. The CDR3 length is 14 residues. CDR3: CASSSRTGTDTQYF. The DNA for the CDR3 is TGTGCCAGCAGCTCACGGACAGGGACAGATACGCAGTATTTT. The variable domain in full, completed from reference TRBV7-3 and TRBJ2-3, reads GAGVSQTPSNKVTEKGKYVELRCDPISGHTALYWYRQSLGQGPEFLIYFQGTGAADDSGLPNDRFFAVRPEGSVSTLKIQRTERGDSAVYLCASSSRTGTDTQYFGPGTRLTVL.

This clone was recorded only once. The rearrangement joins TRBV5-5 to TRBJ2-1, with 11 bases matching TRBD2. Germline V gene lookup returns CDR1 SGHKS and CDR2 YYEKEE (reference sequence). The CDR3 extends over 15 amino acids. Trimming at V came to 4 bases and at J to 7 bases, leaving 7 bases not matched to a gene. CDR3 DNA: TGTGCCAGCAGCCTCCTAGCGGGAGGTATTAATGAGCAGTTCTTC. It is translated as CASSLLAGGINEQFF.

This clone was picked up one time. The chain combines TRBV5-5 with TRBJ1-6; tentative D call: TRBD1 (5 bases). This CDR3 spans 15 amino acids. Germline assignment: CDR1 SGHKS and CDR2 YYEKEE (reference sequence). The germline V and J ends were trimmed by 2 bases and 5 bases, with 11 bases remaining between them. The CDR3 nucleotides read TGTGCCAGCAGCTTTCAGGGAACCCATAATTCACCCCTCCACTTT. This codes for CASSFQGTHNSPLHF.

The V gene is TRBV3-1 (or the pseudogene TRBV3-2), the J gene TRBJ2-3; no reliable D call. The CDR3 length is 14 residues. Trimming took off 2 bases at V and 2 bases at J, with 8 bases between the two ends. From germline, CDR1 is LGHDT and CDR2 YNNKEL (reference sequence). CDR3 residues: CASSQQRYTDTQYF. The CDR3 DNA sequence: TGTGCCAGCAGCCAACAACGGTACACAGATACGCAGTATTTT.

CDR3 sequence reads: CASSLGTKNTEAFF. CDR3 nucleotides: TGTGCCAGCAGCTTGGGGACAAAGAACACTGAAGCTTTCTTT. V usage is TRBV5-6 and J usage is TRBJ1-1; maybe TRBD1 (5 bases). Germline V gives CDR1 SGHDT, CDR2 YYEEEE. The germline V and J ends were trimmed by 0 bases and 1 base, with 7 bases remaining between them. The CDR3 sequence is 14 residues long.

The sample holds a few counts of this clone. This CDR3 is CAIQPGTATNYGYTF. CDR3 sequence (DNA): TGTGCCATCCAACCGGGGACAGCGACTAACTATGGCTACACCTTC. V and J are TRBV10-3 and TRBJ1-2; 7 bases fit TRBD1. The CDR3 has 15 amino acids. Trimming at V came to 8 bases and at J to 0 bases, leaving 9 bases not matched to a gene. CDR1 is ENHRY, CDR2 SYGVKD, per germline.

CDR3 bases: TGTGCCAGCAGCCCGCGGGGACAGGGGAAGGCCTACAATGAGCAGTTCTTC. Its protein is CASSPRGQGKAYNEQFF. The J gene is TRBJ2-1, the V gene TRBV9; 10 bases map to TRBD1. The CDR3 runs to 17 residues. Germline CDR1 SGDLS, CDR2 YYNGEE. J gave up 2 bases and V 4 bases, and 9 bases lay outside the gene matches.

The chain has TRBV29-1 and TRBJ1-5, with 9 nucleotides matching TRBD1. The CDR3 consists of 14 residues. Germline lookup yields CDR1 SQVTM and CDR2 ANQGSEA. V was clipped by 3 bases and J by 4 bases; unmatched bases: 4. The CDR3 DNA follows: TGCAGCGTTGAGACAGGGGGGCTAAATCAGCCCCAGCATTTT. It translates to CSVETGGLNQPQHF.

J is TRBJ2-3 and V is TRBV13; a possible D gene is TRBD2 (6 bases). Germline V lookup: CDR1 PRHDT, CDR2 FYEKMQ (reference sequence). The germline V and J ends were trimmed by 3 bases and 7 bases, with 14 bases remaining between them. The CDR3 runs to 14 residues. The CDR3 DNA reads as TGTGCCAGCAGCTTGGAGGGAGGCGGCTATACGCAGTATTTT. Protein: CASSLEGGGYTQYF.

The rearrangement uses TRBV5-6 and TRBJ2-2; D unresolved. This CDR3 region has 14 residues. CDR1 SGHDT and CDR2 YYEEEE come from the germline V gene. V lost 0 bases to trimming and J lost 4 bases, with 7 bases between them. The CDR3 nucleotides read TGTGCCAGCAGCTTGGTTCCCGGCACCGGGGAGCTGTTTTTT. This gives the protein CASSLVPGTGELFF.

The table lists this clone with a count of one. CDR3 coding DNA: TGTGCCAGCAGTACTACAGGGAACCTTGATAGCAATCAGCCCCAGCATTTT. This translates into CASSTTGNLDSNQPQHF. The V gene is TRBV28, the J gene TRBJ1-5, with D possibly being TRBD1 (6 bases). The germline V and J ends were trimmed by 5 bases and 0 bases, with 17 bases remaining between them. CDR1 MDHEN and CDR2 SYDVKM come from the germline V gene. This CDR3 has 17 residues. Variable domain in full (rest from reference TRBV28 and TRBJ1-5): DVKVTQSSRYLVKRTGEKVFLECVQDMDHENMFWYRQDPGLGLRLIYFSYDVKMKEKGDIPEGYSVSREKKERFSLILESASTNQTSMYLCASSTTGNLDSNQPQHFGDGTRLSIL.

This chain connects TRBV24-1 to TRBJ2-2; 11 positions agree with TRBD1. Germline CDR1 is KGHDR and CDR2 is SFDVKD. The CDR3 covers 16 residues. V was pared by 3 bases and J by 8 bases, with 7 bases of the junction left unmatched. The CDR3 spells CATSDPGQGASGELFF. The CDR3 DNA is TGTGCCACCAGTGATCCCGGACAGGGGGCGTCAGGGGAGCTGTTTTTT.

The chain recombines TRBV30 with TRBJ2-5; D is undetermined. The CDR3 totals 13 residues. Trimming pared 1 base from V and 5 bases from J, leaving 11 bases between. The germline gives CDR1 GTSNPN, CDR2 SVGIG (reference sequence). The CDR3 protein is CAWSGSGRETQYF. The CDR3 nucleotides are TGTGCCTGGAGTGGTTCTGGTCGGGAGACCCAGTACTTC. The complete variable domain, with remaining parts taken from reference TRBV30 and TRBJ2-5, reads SQTIHQWPATLVQPVGSPLSLECTVEGTSNPNLYWYRQAAGRGLQLLFYSVGIGQISSEVPQNLSASRPQDRQFILSSKKLLLSDSGFYLCAWSGSGRETQYFGPGTRLLVL.

This clone has just one count. This chain uses TRBV24-1 with TRBJ2-7, with TRBD1 matching 9 bases. The CDR3 is made up of 15 amino acids. Germline CDR1 is KGHDR and CDR2 is SFDVKD. V gave up 5 bases and J gave up 3 bases; unmatched junction bases: 7. The CDR3 loop reads CATSAHPGQGYEQYF. CDR3 nucleotide sequence: TGTGCCACCAGTGCTCACCCGGGACAGGGCTACGAGCAGTACTTC.

This clone was detected a few times. V and J are TRBV24-1 and TRBJ2-1; TRBD2 matches 10 bases. Germline CDR1 KGHDR, CDR2 SFDVKD. The CDR3 sequence is 16 residues long. V was pared by 4 bases and J by 7 bases, with 9 bases of the junction left unmatched. CDR3 in amino acids: CATSEVSSGSYNEQFF. The CDR3 nucleotides are TGTGCCACCAGTGAAGTCTCTAGCGGGAGTTATAATGAGCAGTTCTTC.

The table lists this clone with a few counts. This chain connects TRBV6-2 or TRBV6-3 to TRBJ2-1, with 9 bases identical to TRBD2. This CDR3 is built from 17 residues. CDR1 and CDR2 (germline): MNHEY, SVGEGT. Unmatched junction bases numbered 6, after V lost 0 bases and J lost 3 bases. The CDR3 bases are TGTGCCAGCAGTTACTCGCCTCCTAGCGGGGTCTACAATGAGCAGTTCTTC. It is translated as CASSYSPPSGVYNEQFF.

This clone was observed a handful of times. The chain is built from TRBV30 and TRBJ2-2, with 9 bases lining up with TRBD2. Looked up from germline, CDR1 is GTSNPN and CDR2 is SVGIG (reference sequence). The CDR3 covers 15 residues. Trimming cost V 1 base and J 4 bases; bases outside gene matches: 4. In nucleotides, the CDR3 is TGTGCCTGGAGTGGACTTAGCGGGGGCACCGGGGAGCTGTTTTTT. This codes for CAWSGLSGGTGELFF.

This chain joins TRBV7-9 and TRBJ1-1, with 12 bases fitting TRBD1. CDR3 length: 14 residues. V lost 5 bases, J lost 4 bases, and 2 bases stayed unmatched. The germline V gene has CDR1 SEHNR and CDR2 FQNEAQ (reference sequence). The CDR3 nucleotides are TGTGCCAGCAGCCGGGACAGGGGGCGCACTGAAGCTTTCTTT. Protein product: CASSRDRGRTEAFF.

This clone was counted a single time. The chain couples TRBV27 to TRBJ2-2; no firm D call. V shed 6 bases and J shed 1 base, with 9 bases lying between them. Germline V lookup: CDR1 MNHEY, CDR2 SMNVEV (reference sequence). This CDR3 spans 14 amino acids. CDR3 in DNA: TGTGCCAGCAGAAACACCTGGAACACCGGGGAGCTGTTTTTT. It yields the protein CASRNTWNTGELFF.

This clone was seen just once. The chain joins TRBV24-1 to TRBJ2-4, with D perhaps TRBD2 (7 bases). The germline CDR1 and CDR2 sequences are KGHDR and SFDVKD. This CDR3 has 15 residues. V was cut by 4 bases and J by 7 bases, with 16 bases left in between. The CDR3 DNA reads TGTGCCACCAGTGAAGGTAGGGGGGGAGGTAACATTCAGTACTTC. As protein: CATSEGRGGGNIQYF.

The chain employs TRBV4-2 and TRBJ2-7; D gene unclear. The germline gives CDR1 LGHNA, CDR2 YNFKEQ. This CDR3 spans 14 amino acids. Trimming left V 0 bases short and J 2 bases short, with 8 bases between. Here the CDR3 DNA reads TGTGCCAGCAGCCAAGATTCGGTAACCTACGAGCAGTACTTC. As protein: CASSQDSVTYEQYF.

The CDR3 DNA follows: TGTGCCAGCTCACCACAGGCAGGGGGCGAGGCGGCTGGTGAAAAACTGTTTTTT. Protein sequence: CASSPQAGGEAAGEKLFF. The chain couples TRBV18 to TRBJ1-4, with TRBD1 matching 8 bases. J lost 7 bases, V lost 1 base, and 14 bases had no gene match. The CDR3 extends over 18 amino acids. Per germline, CDR1 KGHSH and CDR2 LQKENI.

V usage is TRBV3-1 (or the pseudogene TRBV3-2) and J usage is TRBJ1-1, with D uncertain. This CDR3 contains 13 residues. V gave up 6 bases and J gave up 1 base, with 9 bases separating them. The germline V gene encodes CDR1 LGHDT and CDR2 YNNKEL (reference sequence). This chain's CDR3 is CASSLQRNTEAFF. DNA for the CDR3: TGTGCCAGCAGTTTACAGAGGAACACTGAAGCTTTCTTT.

The chain combines TRBV6-5 with TRBJ1-5; tentative D call: TRBD1 (5 bases). V was trimmed by 6 bases and J by 3 bases, leaving 12 bases between them. Germline CDR1 reads MNHEY; CDR2 reads SVGAGI. The CDR3 totals 14 residues. The CDR3 sequence: CASSVDSYNQPQHF. CDR3 DNA: TGTGCCAGCAGCGTCGACAGTTACAATCAGCCCCAGCATTTT.

This clone was seen once. The chain recombines TRBV6-6 with TRBJ1-6; D ambiguous. CDR3 length: 13 amino acids. Trimming cost V 0 bases and J 9 bases, with 6 bases left between them. Per germline, CDR1 MNHNY and CDR2 SVGAGI (reference sequence). This chain's CDR3 is CASSYSPGSPLHF. CDR3 DNA sequence: TGTGCCAGCAGTTACTCGCCCGGTTCACCCCTCCACTTT.